This is a list of T cell receptor beta chains from one sample in a study of CD8+ T cells in alopecia areata. TCRdb's table, derived via immunoSEQ multiplex PCR, lists solely in-frame clones and lacks some. Seen here are more than 200,000 clones, under 80% observed once, and the top ten hold about 1.3%. The material sequenced was CD4+ T cells sorted from blood, taken at week 0. The source of these receptors is a human donor with alopecia areata. The CDR3 runs from the conserved cysteine through the conserved F or W.

length	V	J	CDR3
15	TRBV9	TRBJ2-4	CASSVDPRAKNIQYF
13	TRBV6-6	TRBJ1-1	CASSRQGGTEAFF
14	TRBV7-2	TRBJ1-1	CASSTPRGSTEAFF
18	TRBV7-3	TRBJ2-1	CASSLRPPGTGAYNEQFF
12	TRBV30	TRBJ2-1	CAWSGLYNEQFF
12	TRBV29-1	TRBJ1-4	CSGGQGGEKLFF
16	TRBV7-2	TRBJ2-3	CASRRTGTGGADTQYF
13	TRBV9	TRBJ1-1	CASSVDRDTEAFF
10	TRBV29-1	TRBJ1-2	CSVGQDGYTF
16	TRBV27	TRBJ1-4	CASSPRGGGTNEKLFF
15	TRBV6-1	TRBJ1-3	CASSEAWPSGNTIYF
16	TRBV29-1	TRBJ2-3	CSVAGDRGRMTDTQYF
16	TRBV6-5	TRBJ2-1	CASSLTRQSSYNEQFF
13	TRBV5-4	TRBJ1-1	CASSRDRNTEAFF
13	TRBV7-2	TRBJ2-2	CASSSLGVGELFF
11	TRBV20-1	TRBJ1-1	CSLVGVSEAFF
14	TRBV15	TRBJ2-7	CATSRVSGGIEQYF
15	TRBV7-8	TRBJ1-2	CASSLAVLAFDGYTF
13	TRBV2	TRBJ1-1	CASSIDVNTEAFF
12	TRBV2	TRBJ2-3	CASSDGSDTQYF
18	TRBV27	TRBJ2-6	CASSFKTGLGSGANVLTF
15	TRBV2	TRBJ2-5	CASRPKGRNQETQYF
15	TRBV5-4	TRBJ2-5	CASSLRQGPKETQYF
17	TRBV7-8	TRBJ2-7	CASSSGLAGGRYDEQYF
13	TRBV4-1	TRBJ2-5	CASSQLTAETQYF
16	TRBV5-1	TRBJ2-5	CASSHGTAGGQETQYF
12	TRBV29-1	TRBJ1-5	CSVGQRNQPQHF
16	TRBV5-6	TRBJ1-5	CASSLKYGQGNQPQHF
14	TRBV9	TRBJ1-6	CASSVDGLESPLHF
12	TRBV7-9	TRBJ1-1	CASSSKGRQAFF
16	TRBV29-1	TRBJ2-3	CSVEGTARAEGDTQYF
13	TRBV5-1	TRBJ2-7	CASSLLGDYEQYF
14	TRBV30	TRBJ1-4	CAWSVRRFGEKLFF
15	TRBV18	TRBJ2-7	CASSPQNSRSYEQYF
13	TRBV29-1	TRBJ2-3	CSSRRGFTDTQYF
16	TRBV9	TRBJ2-1	CASSPHGGSSYNEQFF
11	TRBV20-1	TRBJ2-1	CSARGGVVLFF
14	TRBV7-3	TRBJ2-3	CASSPPTRTDTQYF
16	TRBV14	TRBJ1-4	CASSPGQGKANEKLFF
15	TRBV9	TRBJ2-3	CASSASKPSTDTQYF
14	TRBV11-2	TRBJ2-7	CASSSLAGRYEQYF
16	TRBV4-3	TRBJ2-2	CASSQDPTRGSGELFF
12	TRBV11-2	TRBJ1-1	CASSHVNTEAFF
15	TRBV5-1	TRBJ2-7	CASSLVVGFMGEQYF
13	TRBV27	TRBJ2-5	CASSFRGRETQYF
13	TRBV5-1	TRBJ1-2	CASSLAEAYGYTF
12	TRBV30	TRBJ1-5	CAWKQPNQPQHF
18	TRBV2	TRBJ2-3	CASSGGLAGVPRTDTQYF
13	TRBV30	TRBJ2-7	CAWSVRGPYEQYF
14	TRBV6-5	TRBJ2-5	CASSYGTLTETQYF
13	TRBV5-1	TRBJ2-1	CASSLNRYNEQFF
18	TRBV4-1	TRBJ2-7	CASSQHGTSGAQFYEQYF
15	TRBV19	TRBJ1-5	CASSWGQPRNQPQHF
15	TRBV30	TRBJ1-5	CAWSVGGATDQPQHF
13	TRBV29-1	TRBJ1-4	CSVETTPNEKLFF
11	TRBV30	TRBJ1-5	CAWIVGQPQHF
15	TRBV4-1	TRBJ1-3	CASSQDGQGGNTIYF
13	TRBV2	TRBJ1-5	CASSDETGQPQHF
15	TRBV5-6	TRBJ2-3	CASSLGTFPGDTQYF
14	TRBV9	TRBJ2-1	CASSAGTAYNEQFF